A selection of T cell receptor beta chains follows, all from one sample in a study of T-cell memory formation after mild COVID-19. TCRdb re-called the 5' RACE reads with MiXCR, one entry per CDR3 protein. This table has 550,000 to 600,000 distinct CDR3 sequences, 20% to 25% appearing once. The sequenced sample consisted of PBMCs or a T cell subset sorted from them (not recorded which). Source of these receptors: an adult woman who had mild COVID-19 (a few samples of this study predate the infection). Cell type and time point are not known. Each CDR3 is given without its conserved first and last residue. The order of the fields is J gene, V gene, CDR3 protein.

TRBJ2-2,TRBV4-3,ASSLWTGSTGELF
TRBJ2-5,TRBV4-1,ASSQEERGPQETQY
TRBJ1-5,TRBV6-2/TRBV6-3,ASSSPPPFRTASNQPQH
TRBJ2-1,TRBV12-3/TRBV12-4,ASTILVGGPRQF
TRBJ2-1,TRBV3-1,ASTSGVSYNEQF
TRBJ1-5,TRBV12-3/TRBV12-4,ASSTRQGTFSNQPQH
TRBJ2-5,TRBV29-1,SATVVGQGGETQY
TRBJ1-5,TRBV10-3,AISESSGIGNQPQH
TRBJ2-1,TRBV4-1,ASSRLGGLF
TRBJ1-1,TRBV2,ASSISGAVNTEAF
TRBJ2-5,TRBV20-1,SARDRSGHRQETQY
TRBJ1-2,TRBV6-2/TRBV6-3,ASSLGGRQANYGYT
TRBJ2-1,TRBV9,ASGGGPYNEQF
TRBJ2-1,TRBV29-1,SVDGLAGYNEQF
TRBJ1-1,TRBV4-1,ASSQDSWGRVTEAF
TRBJ2-1,TRBV6-5,ATGLPGANEQF
TRBJ1-1,TRBV5-1,ASSLYSGNTEAF
TRBJ2-3,TRBV5-6,ASLMLNTDTQY
TRBJ1-3,TRBV3-1,ASSQGLHSGNTIY
TRBJ2-7,TRBV7-9,ASSPTGINEQY
TRBJ1-3,TRBV6-5,ASTLSIRTGNTIY
TRBJ1-1,TRBV5-6,ASSLPRLSNTEAF
TRBJ1-3,TRBV6-6,ASSFTGGGGNTIY
TRBJ2-7,TRBV6-5,ASSRSGGGGYEQY
TRBJ1-1,TRBV7-2,ASSPRLEAF
TRBJ2-1,TRBV10-3,AISGGGSSYNEQF
TRBJ2-1,TRBV2,ASSVGPGAQF
TRBJ1-3,TRBV6-5,ASSEQGPTISGNTIY
TRBJ1-3,TRBV18,ASSPATGAVSGNTIY
TRBJ2-1,TRBV6-2/TRBV6-3,ASSYHVPGLAGGKLTANEQF
TRBJ2-3,TRBV6-1,ASSEELAGGISKY
TRBJ2-7,TRBV25-1,ASSERGHSYEQY
TRBJ1-5,TRBV20-1,SARGTGSPRVPQH
TRBJ2-7,TRBV24-1,ATSDRSSYEQY
TRBJ2-7,TRBV7-2,ASSLPQSSGRTYEQY
TRBJ2-2,TRBV5-1,ASKPDRDRARGELF
TRBJ1-2,TRBV24-1,ATSEPTGYYGYT
TRBJ2-5,TRBV7-9,ASSLVRQDQETQY
TRBJ2-3,TRBV7-9,ASSLVAVPSTDTQY
TRBJ1-1,TRBV7-3,ASSLRDSTEAF
TRBJ1-1,TRBV6-2/TRBV6-3,ASRRTGVTEAF
TRBJ2-7,TRBV7-2,ASSLDQYYYEQY
TRBJ2-5,TRBV3-1,ASSQLSGTSGETQY
TRBJ2-7,TRBV7-2,ASSSSDYEQY
TRBJ2-3,TRBV7-8,ASSFRTGASTDTQY
TRBJ2-2,TRBV7-2,ASSLVGTANTGELF
TRBJ2-1,TRBV18,ASSPRQGREHEQF
TRBJ2-5,TRBV5-1,ASSLMGQGQETQY